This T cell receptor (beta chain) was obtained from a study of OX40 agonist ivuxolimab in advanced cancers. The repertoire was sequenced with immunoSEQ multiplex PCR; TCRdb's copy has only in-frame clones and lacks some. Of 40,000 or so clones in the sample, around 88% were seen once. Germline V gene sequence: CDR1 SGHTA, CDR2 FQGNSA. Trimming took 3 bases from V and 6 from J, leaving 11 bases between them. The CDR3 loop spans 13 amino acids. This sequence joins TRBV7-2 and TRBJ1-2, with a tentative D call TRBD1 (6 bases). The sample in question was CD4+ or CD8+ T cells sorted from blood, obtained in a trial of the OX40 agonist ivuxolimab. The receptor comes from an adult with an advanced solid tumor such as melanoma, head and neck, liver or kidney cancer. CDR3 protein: CASSFQGSNGYTF. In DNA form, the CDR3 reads TGTGCCAGCAGCTTTCAGGGGAGTAATGGCTACACCTTC.